The 20 T cell receptor beta chains given below trace back to one sample, sequenced in a study of blood T cell repertoires in COVID-19. Generated by immunoSEQ multiplex PCR, the TCRdb table keeps only in-frame clones and is missing some. The sample yields approximately 150,000 clones, around four fifths seen once. Sequencing input: peripheral blood. These receptors were obtained from a man between 70 and 80 years old who had recovered from COVID-19.

The table lists this clone with a count of one. This chain connects TRBV5-1 to TRBJ2-4; 7 nucleotides match TRBD1. The CDR3 is 14 residues long. The V gene's germline CDR1 is SGHRS and CDR2 YFSETQ. With V trimmed by 3 bases and J by 4 bases, 4 bases remained unmatched. The CDR3 here is CASSSNRGKNIQYF. The CDR3 region has the DNA TGCGCCAGCAGCTCTAACAGGGGTAAAAACATTCAGTACTTC.

A single count supports this clone. The gene calls are TRBV5-1 and TRBJ1-1; possible D gene TRBD1, 5 bases. This CDR3 is built from 15 residues. Germline assignment: CDR1 SGHRS and CDR2 YFSETQ. V dropped 0 bases and J dropped 8 bases, with 17 bases sitting between them. The CDR3 reads CASSLGMFRGVEAFF. CDR3 in DNA: TGCGCCAGCAGCTTGGGTATGTTTCGGGGGGTAGAAGCTTTCTTT.

The chain is built from TRBV11-2 and TRBJ2-7; TRBD1 agrees at 12 bases. V was clipped by 5 bases and J by 6 bases; unmatched bases: 5. The CDR3 extends over 14 amino acids. Germline V CDR1 and CDR2: SGHAT, FQNNGV. CDR3 protein: CASSLGQGAGEQYF. In DNA form, the CDR3 reads TGTGCCAGCAGCCTGGGACAGGGGGCCGGCGAGCAGTACTTC.

The CDR3 DNA reads as TGTGCCTGGAGTGTCTCTAGCCAAGAGACCCAGTACTTC. It yields the protein CAWSVSSQETQYF. The chain uses TRBV30 and TRBJ2-5; D not resolved. CDR1 and CDR2 (germline): GTSNPN, SVGIG (reference sequence). This CDR3 region has 13 residues. The V end lost 0 bases, the J end lost 1 base, and 6 bases lay between the germline ends.

The CDR3 nucleotides read TGTGCCAGCAATGGACAGTCCTACGAGCAGTACTTC. Translating it yields CASNGQSYEQYF. V and J are TRBV28 and TRBJ2-7, with D perhaps TRBD1 (6 bases). The CDR3 covers 12 residues. The germline V and J ends were trimmed by 7 bases and 1 base, with 8 bases remaining between them. Per the germline V gene, CDR1 is MDHEN and CDR2 is SYDVKM.

This chain links TRBV6-2 or TRBV6-3 with TRBJ1-5; D is unclear. V was trimmed by 5 bases and J by 4 bases, leaving 9 bases between them. The CDR3 sequence is 13 residues long. The V gene's germline CDR1 is MNHEY and CDR2 SVGEGT. CDR3 bases: TGTGCCAGCAGTAACAGAGATAATCAGCCCCAGCATTTT. It is translated as CASSNRDNQPQHF.

This clone was counted once. This chain connects TRBV5-8 to TRBJ2-2, with D possibly TRBD2 on 5 matching bases. The V end lost 2 bases, the J end lost 2 bases, and 10 bases lay between the germline ends. Germline V gene data show CDR1 as SGHTS and CDR2 as YDEGEE. This CDR3 has 15 amino acids. The CDR3 sequence is CASSFRGRNTGELFF. For the CDR3, the DNA is TGTGCCAGCAGCTTTCGGGGTCGCAACACCGGGGAGCTGTTTTTT.

The J gene is TRBJ1-2, the V gene TRBV28; 9 bases fit TRBD1. CDR1 is MDHEN, CDR2 SYDVKM, per germline. This CDR3 contains 14 residues. Unmatched junction bases numbered 11, after V lost 10 bases and J lost 5 bases. The CDR3, as DNA: TGTGCCACCCCAACAGGGGGCAGAGGGTATGGCTACACCTTC. The encoded protein is CATPTGGRGYGYTF.

V and J are TRBV5-1 and TRBJ2-7, with D perhaps TRBD2 (6 bases). V shed 0 bases and J shed 5 bases, with 12 bases lying between them. Germline values: CDR1 SGHRS, CDR2 YFSETQ. The CDR3 covers 14 residues. CDR3 residues: CASSLGAGLDEQYF. CDR3 sequence (DNA): TGCGCCAGCAGCTTGGGAGCGGGTTTGGACGAGCAGTACTTC.

This clone was observed a single time. This chain links TRBV4-3 with TRBJ1-1; TRBD1 is a possible D gene (6 bases). V shed 1 base and J shed 1 base, with 13 bases lying between them. This CDR3 comprises 16 residues. From germline, CDR1 is LGHNA and CDR2 YSLEER. The CDR3 loop reads CASSQAGGAWNTEAFF. As DNA, the CDR3 is TGCGCCAGCAGCCAAGCGGGGGGGGCTTGGAACACTGAAGCTTTCTTT.

This clone was seen a single time. The chain is built from TRBV7-2 and TRBJ2-7; 8 positions match TRBD2. Unmatched junction bases numbered 9, after V lost 5 bases and J lost 0 bases. CDR1 is SGHTA and CDR2 is FQGNSA in the germline V gene. The CDR3 has 16 amino acids. The DNA for the CDR3 is TGTGCCAGCAGCCCGGGGGGGGGAGGCATCTCCTACGAGCAGTACTTC. Its translation: CASSPGGGGISYEQYF.

Only a few counts were recorded for this clone. The V call is TRBV7-8, the J call TRBJ2-7; D is possibly TRBD2 (6 bases). This CDR3 is built from 13 residues. Trimming took 1 base from V and 9 from J, leaving 13 bases between them. Germline V lookup: CDR1 SGHVS, CDR2 FQNEAQ. CDR3 DNA: TGTGCCAGCAGCTTAGTGCCTGGGGAGGTGCAGTACTTC. Translated, it gives CASSLVPGEVQYF.

V usage is TRBV5-4 and J usage is TRBJ1-5; a possible D gene is TRBD1 (5 bases). Between the trimmed V and J ends, which lost 1 base and 5 bases, there was a span of 10 bases. Per the germline V gene, CDR1 is SGHNT and CDR2 is YYREEE (reference sequence). This CDR3 has 14 residues. CDR3 loop: CASSLYGGDQPQHF. In nucleotides, the CDR3 is TGTGCCAGCAGCTTGTACGGGGGGGATCAGCCCCAGCATTTT.

This chain links TRBV7-2 with TRBJ2-2; the match to TRBD1 covers 10 bases. This CDR3 contains 16 residues. Per germline, CDR1 SGHTA and CDR2 FQGNSA. The V gene end was trimmed by 4 bases and the J gene end by 3 bases; junction bases not matched to a gene: 5. DNA for the CDR3: TGTGCCAGCAGCTCCGGGACAGGGGCCTACACCGGGGAGCTGTTTTTT. As protein: CASSSGTGAYTGELFF.

This chain connects TRBV6-5 to TRBJ2-7; TRBD2 matches 7 bases. V lost 2 bases and J lost 3; bases outside the gene matches: 10. The CDR3 has 16 amino acids. The V gene's germline CDR1 is MNHEY and CDR2 SVGAGI. This CDR3 is CASSYGVAGAGYEQYF. The CDR3 DNA is TGTGCCAGCAGTTACGGCGTCGCGGGAGCTGGCTACGAGCAGTACTTC.

The V and J genes are TRBV27 and TRBJ2-3, with D maybe TRBD1 (5 bases). CDR3 length: 14 residues. Germline values: CDR1 MNHEY, CDR2 SMNVEV (reference sequence). V was trimmed by 5 bases and J by 0 bases, leaving 9 bases between them. CDR3: CASSGAASTDTQYF. The CDR3, as DNA: TGTGCCAGCAGTGGGGCAGCTAGCACAGATACGCAGTATTTT.

The chain employs TRBV14 and TRBJ2-1, with D possibly TRBD2 on 7 matching bases. This CDR3 comprises 15 residues. Germline V gene data show CDR1 as SGHDN and CDR2 as FVKESK. V lost 4 bases and J 7 bases, leaving 17 bases between the germline ends. The CDR3 DNA follows: TGTGCCAGCAGCCGTAGCCGGGGGCGGGGGAATGAGCAGTTCTTC. Its translation is CASSRSRGRGNEQFF. The whole variable domain, filled in from reference TRBV14 and TRBJ2-1, reads EAGVTQFPSHSVIEKGQTVTLRCDPISGHDNLYWYRRVMGKEIKFLLHFVKESKQDESGMPNNRFLAERTGGTYSTLKVQPAELEDSGVYFCASSRSRGRGNEQFFGPGTRLTVL.

This chain uses TRBV10-1 with TRBJ1-1, with D unresolved. V gave up 3 bases and J gave up 2 bases, with 10 bases separating them. Germline loops: CDR1 WNHNN, CDR2 SYGVQD (reference sequence). This CDR3 region has 14 residues. The CDR3 nucleotides read TGCGCCAGCAGTGACGGTCAGGAAAACACTGAAGCTTTCTTT. Its translation: CASSDGQENTEAFF.

This sequence joins TRBV6-6 and TRBJ1-2, with D unresolved. Germline V CDR1 and CDR2: MNHNY, SVGAGI (reference sequence). V lost 2 bases, J lost 7 bases, and 5 bases lay in between. The CDR3 length is 11 residues. CDR3 nucleotide sequence: TGTGCCAGCAGTTACCAGCGTGGCTACACCTTC. Its protein product is CASSYQRGYTF.

The chain links TRBV6-5 to TRBJ2-5, with D uncertain. The germline V and J ends were trimmed by 7 bases and 0 bases, with 9 bases remaining between them. Germline lookup yields CDR1 MNHEY and CDR2 SVGAGI. The CDR3 contains 13 residues. CDR3 DNA: TGTGCCAGCAATTCGGCGGACCAAGAGACCCAGTACTTC. Translation: CASNSADQETQYF.